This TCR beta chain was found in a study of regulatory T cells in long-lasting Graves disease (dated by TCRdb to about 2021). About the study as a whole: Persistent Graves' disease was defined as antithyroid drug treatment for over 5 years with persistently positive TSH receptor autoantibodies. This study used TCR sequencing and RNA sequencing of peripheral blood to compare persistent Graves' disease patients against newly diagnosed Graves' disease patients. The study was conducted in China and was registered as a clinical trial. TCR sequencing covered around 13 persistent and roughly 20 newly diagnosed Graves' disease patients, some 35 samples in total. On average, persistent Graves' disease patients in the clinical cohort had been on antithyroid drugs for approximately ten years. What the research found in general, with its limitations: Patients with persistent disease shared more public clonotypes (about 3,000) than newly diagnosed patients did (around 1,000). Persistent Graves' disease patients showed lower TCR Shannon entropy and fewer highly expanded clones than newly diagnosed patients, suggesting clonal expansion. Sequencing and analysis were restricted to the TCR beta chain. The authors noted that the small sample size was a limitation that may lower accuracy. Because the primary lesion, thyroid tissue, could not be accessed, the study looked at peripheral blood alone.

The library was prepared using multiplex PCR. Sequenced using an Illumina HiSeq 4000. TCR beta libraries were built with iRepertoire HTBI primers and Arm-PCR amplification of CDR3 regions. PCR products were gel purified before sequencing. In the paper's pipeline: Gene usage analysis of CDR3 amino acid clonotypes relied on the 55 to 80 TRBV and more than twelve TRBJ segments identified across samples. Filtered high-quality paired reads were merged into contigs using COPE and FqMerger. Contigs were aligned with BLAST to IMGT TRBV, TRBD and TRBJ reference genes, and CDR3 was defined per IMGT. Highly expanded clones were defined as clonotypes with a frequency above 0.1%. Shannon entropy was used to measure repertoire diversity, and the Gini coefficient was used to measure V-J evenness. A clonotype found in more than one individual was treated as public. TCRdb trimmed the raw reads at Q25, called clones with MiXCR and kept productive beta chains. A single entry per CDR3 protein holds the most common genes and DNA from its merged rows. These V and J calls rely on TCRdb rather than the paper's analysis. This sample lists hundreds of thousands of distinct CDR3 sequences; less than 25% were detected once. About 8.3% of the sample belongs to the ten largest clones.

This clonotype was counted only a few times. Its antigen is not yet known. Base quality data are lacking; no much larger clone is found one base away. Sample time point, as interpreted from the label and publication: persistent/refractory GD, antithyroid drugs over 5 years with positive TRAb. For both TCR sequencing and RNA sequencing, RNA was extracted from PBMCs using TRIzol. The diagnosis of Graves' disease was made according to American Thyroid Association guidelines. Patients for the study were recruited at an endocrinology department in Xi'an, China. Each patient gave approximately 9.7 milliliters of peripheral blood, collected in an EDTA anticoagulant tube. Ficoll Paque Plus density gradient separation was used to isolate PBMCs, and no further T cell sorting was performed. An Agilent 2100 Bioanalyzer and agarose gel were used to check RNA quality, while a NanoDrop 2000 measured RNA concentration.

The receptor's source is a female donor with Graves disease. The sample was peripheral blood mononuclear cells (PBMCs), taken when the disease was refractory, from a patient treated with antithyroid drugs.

The DNA sequence reads TGCGCCAGCAGCCTCAGGACAGGGAAGACCGGGGAGCTGTTTTTT. Its translation is CASSLRTGKTGELFF. The chain couples TRBV5-1 to TRBJ2-2; 8 of the junction bases match TRBD1. Counted from cysteine to phenylalanine, this CDR3 has 15 amino acids. Of all the DNA, just the CDR3 is kept, 45 bases in frame from base 1. CDR1 and CDR2 (SGHRS, YFSETQ) derive from the germline V gene. Trimming accounts for 4 bases at V and 5 bases at J, while the number of junction bases matched to no gene is 7.